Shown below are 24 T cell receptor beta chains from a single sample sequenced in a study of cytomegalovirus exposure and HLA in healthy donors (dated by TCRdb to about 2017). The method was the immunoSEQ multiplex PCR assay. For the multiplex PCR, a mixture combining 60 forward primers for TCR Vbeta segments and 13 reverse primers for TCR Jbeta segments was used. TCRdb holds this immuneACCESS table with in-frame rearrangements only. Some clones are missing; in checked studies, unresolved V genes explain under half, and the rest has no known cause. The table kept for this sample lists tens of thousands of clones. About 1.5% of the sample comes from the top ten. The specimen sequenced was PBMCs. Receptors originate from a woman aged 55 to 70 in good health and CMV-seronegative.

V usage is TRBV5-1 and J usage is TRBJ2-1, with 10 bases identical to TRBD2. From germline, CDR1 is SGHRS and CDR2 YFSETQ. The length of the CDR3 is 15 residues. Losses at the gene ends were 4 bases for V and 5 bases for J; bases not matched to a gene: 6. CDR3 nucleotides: TGCGCCAGCAGCCTTAGACTAGCGGGCGACAATGAGCAGTTCTTC. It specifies CASSLRLAGDNEQFF.

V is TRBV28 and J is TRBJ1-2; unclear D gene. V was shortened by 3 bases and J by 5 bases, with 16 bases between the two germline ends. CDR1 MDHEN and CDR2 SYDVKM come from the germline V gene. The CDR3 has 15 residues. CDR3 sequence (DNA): TGTGCCAGCAGTTTGGGCAAGCCGCCTGGGTATGGCTACACCTTC. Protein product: CASSLGKPPGYGYTF.

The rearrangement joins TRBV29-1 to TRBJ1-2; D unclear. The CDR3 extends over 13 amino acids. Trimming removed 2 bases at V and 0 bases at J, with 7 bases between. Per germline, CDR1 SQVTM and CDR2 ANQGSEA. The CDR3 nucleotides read TGCAGCGTTGAACAGAGGTCTAACTATGGCTACACCTTC. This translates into CSVEQRSNYGYTF.

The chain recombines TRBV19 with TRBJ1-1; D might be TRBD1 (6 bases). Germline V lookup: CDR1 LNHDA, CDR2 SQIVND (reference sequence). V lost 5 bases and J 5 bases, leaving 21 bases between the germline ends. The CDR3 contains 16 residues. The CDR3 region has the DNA TGTGCCAGTAGTGCCTCCAGTGCGGGGGCTGAGACTGAAGCTTTCTTT. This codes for CASSASSAGAETEAFF.

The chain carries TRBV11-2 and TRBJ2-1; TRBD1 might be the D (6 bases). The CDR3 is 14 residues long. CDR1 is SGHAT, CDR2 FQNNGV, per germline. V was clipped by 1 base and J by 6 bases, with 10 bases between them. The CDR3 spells CASSLGTAGNEQFF. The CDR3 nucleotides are TGTGCCAGCAGCTTAGGGACAGCCGGCAATGAGCAGTTCTTC.

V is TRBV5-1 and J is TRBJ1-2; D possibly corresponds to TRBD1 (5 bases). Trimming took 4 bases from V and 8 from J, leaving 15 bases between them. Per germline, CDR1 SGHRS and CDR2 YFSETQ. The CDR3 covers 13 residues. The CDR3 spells CASSADPGIGYTF. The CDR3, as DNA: TGCGCCAGCAGCGCGGATCCAGGGATAGGCTACACCTTC.

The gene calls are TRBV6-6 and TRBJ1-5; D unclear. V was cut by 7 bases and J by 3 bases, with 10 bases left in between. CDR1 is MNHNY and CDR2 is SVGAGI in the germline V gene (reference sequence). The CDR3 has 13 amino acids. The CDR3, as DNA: TGTGCCAGCACGGGTGATGTCAATCAGCCCCAGCATTTT. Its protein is CASTGDVNQPQHF.

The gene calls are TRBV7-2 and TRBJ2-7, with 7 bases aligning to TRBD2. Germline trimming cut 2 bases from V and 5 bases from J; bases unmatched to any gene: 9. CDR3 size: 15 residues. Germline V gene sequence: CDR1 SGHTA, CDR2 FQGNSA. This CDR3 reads CASSLMGGTPHEQYF. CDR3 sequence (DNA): TGTGCCAGCAGCTTAATGGGGGGGACCCCCCACGAGCAGTACTTC.

CDR3 amino acids: CASSLEQGDYGYTF. DNA for the CDR3: TGTGCCAGCAGCTTAGAACAGGGGGACTATGGCTACACCTTC. The chain has TRBV7-9 and TRBJ1-2; TRBD1 matches at 8 bases. The CDR3 is 14 residues long. Per the germline V gene, CDR1 is SEHNR and CDR2 is FQNEAQ (reference sequence). V dropped 1 base and J dropped 3; count of bases not matched to a gene: 1.

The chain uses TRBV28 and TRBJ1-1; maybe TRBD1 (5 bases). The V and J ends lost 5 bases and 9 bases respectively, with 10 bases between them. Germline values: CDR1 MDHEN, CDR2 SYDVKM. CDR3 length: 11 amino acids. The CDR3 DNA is TGTGCCAGCAGTGTGACAGACAAAGCTTTCTTT. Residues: CASSVTDKAFF.

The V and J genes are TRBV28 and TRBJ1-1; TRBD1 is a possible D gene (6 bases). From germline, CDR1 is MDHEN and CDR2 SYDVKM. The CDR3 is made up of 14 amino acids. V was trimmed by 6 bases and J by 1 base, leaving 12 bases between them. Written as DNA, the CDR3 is TGTGCCAGCAGACAAGGGACACCGAACACTGAAGCTTTCTTT. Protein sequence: CASRQGTPNTEAFF.

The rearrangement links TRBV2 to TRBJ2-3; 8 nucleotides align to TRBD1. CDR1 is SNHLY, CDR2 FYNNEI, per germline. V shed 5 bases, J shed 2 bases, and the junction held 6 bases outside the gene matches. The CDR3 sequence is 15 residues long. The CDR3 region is CASSPDRGYTDTQYF. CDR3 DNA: TGTGCCAGCAGTCCCGACAGGGGTTACACAGATACGCAGTATTTT.

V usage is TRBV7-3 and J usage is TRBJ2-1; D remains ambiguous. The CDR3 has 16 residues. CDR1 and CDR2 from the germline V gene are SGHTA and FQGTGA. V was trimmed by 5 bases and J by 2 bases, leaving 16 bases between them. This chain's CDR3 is CASSRTSEIPYNEQFF. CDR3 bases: TGTGCCAGCAGCAGAACAAGCGAGATACCCTACAATGAGCAGTTCTTC.

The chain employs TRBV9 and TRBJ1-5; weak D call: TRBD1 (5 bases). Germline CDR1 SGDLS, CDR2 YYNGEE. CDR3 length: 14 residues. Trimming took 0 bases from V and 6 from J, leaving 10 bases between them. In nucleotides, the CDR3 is TGTGCCAGCAGCGTAGGAGAAGGGGCTCAGCCCCAGCATTTT. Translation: CASSVGEGAQPQHF. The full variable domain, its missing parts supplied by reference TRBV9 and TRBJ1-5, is DSGVTQTPKHLITATGQRVTLRCSPRSGDLSVYWYQQSLDQGLQFLIQYYNGEERAKGNILERFSAQQFPDLHSELNLSSLELGDSALYFCASSVGEGAQPQHFGDGTRLSIL.

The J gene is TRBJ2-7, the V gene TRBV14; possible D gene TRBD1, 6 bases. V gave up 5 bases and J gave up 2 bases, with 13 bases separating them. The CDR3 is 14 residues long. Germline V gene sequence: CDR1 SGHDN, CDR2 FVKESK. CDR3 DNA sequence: TGTGCCAGCAGCTACAGGGATTGGGCCTACGAGCAGTACTTC. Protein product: CASSYRDWAYEQYF.

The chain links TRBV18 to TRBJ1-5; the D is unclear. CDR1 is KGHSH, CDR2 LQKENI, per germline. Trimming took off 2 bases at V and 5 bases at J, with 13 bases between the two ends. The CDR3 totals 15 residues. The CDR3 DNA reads TGTGCCAGCTCACCAGGAGAGGCGAGGGATCAGCCCCAGCATTTT. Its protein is CASSPGEARDQPQHF.

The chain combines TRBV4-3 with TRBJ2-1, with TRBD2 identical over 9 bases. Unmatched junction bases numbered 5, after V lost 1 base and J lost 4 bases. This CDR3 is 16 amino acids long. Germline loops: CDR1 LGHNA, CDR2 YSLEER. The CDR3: CASSQVGSGSYNEQFF. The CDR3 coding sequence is TGCGCCAGCAGCCAAGTAGGTAGCGGGAGTTACAATGAGCAGTTCTTC.

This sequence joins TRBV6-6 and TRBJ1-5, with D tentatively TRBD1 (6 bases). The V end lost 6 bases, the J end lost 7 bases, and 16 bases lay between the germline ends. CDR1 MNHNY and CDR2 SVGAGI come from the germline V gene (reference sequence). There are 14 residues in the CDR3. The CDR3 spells CASSSTDRIQPQHF. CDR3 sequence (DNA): TGTGCCAGCAGCTCAACCGACAGGATCCAGCCCCAGCATTTT.

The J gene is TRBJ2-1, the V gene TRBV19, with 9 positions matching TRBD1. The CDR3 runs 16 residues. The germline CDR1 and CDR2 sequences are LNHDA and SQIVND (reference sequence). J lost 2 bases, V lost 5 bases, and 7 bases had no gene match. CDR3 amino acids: CASSDPGQGTYNEQFF. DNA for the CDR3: TGTGCCAGTAGTGACCCGGGACAGGGAACCTACAATGAGCAGTTCTTC.

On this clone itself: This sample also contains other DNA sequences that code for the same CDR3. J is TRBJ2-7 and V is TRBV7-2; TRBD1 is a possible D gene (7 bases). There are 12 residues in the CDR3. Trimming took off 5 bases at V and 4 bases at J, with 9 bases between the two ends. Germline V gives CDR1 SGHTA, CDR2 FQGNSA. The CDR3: CASSPGGYEQYF. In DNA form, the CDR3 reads TGTGCCAGCAGCCCAGGGGGGTACGAGCAGTACTTC.

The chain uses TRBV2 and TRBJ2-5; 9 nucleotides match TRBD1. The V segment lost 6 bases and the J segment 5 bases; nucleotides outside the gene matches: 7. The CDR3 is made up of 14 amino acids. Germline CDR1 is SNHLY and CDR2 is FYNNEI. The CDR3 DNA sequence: TGTGCCAGCAGGACAGGGGGTTCTATCGAGACCCAGTACTTC. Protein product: CASRTGGSIETQYF.

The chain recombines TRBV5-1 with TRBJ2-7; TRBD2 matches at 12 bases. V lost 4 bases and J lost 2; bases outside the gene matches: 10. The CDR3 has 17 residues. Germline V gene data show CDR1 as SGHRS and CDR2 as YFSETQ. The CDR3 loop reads CASSPTGLAGHTYEQYF. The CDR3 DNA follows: TGCGCCAGCAGCCCCACCGGACTAGCGGGACATACCTACGAGCAGTACTTC.

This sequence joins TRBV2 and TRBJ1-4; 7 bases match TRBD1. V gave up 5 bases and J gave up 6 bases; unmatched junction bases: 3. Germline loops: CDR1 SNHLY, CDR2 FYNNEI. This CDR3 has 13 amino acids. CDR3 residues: CASSRQGDEKLFF. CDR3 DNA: TGTGCCAGCAGTAGACAGGGCGATGAAAAACTGTTTTTT.

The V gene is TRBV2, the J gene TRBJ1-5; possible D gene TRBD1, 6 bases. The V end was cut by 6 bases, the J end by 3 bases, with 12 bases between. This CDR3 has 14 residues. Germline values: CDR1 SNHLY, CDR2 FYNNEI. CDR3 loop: CASRPTGINQPQHF. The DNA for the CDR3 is TGTGCCAGCAGGCCAACAGGGATCAATCAGCCCCAGCATTTT. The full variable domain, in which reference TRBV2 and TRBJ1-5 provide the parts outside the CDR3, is EPEVTQTPSHQVTQMGQEVILRCVPISNHLYFYWYRQILGQKVEFLVSFYNNEISEKSEIFDDQFSVERPDGSNFTLKIRSTKLEDSAMYFCASRPTGINQPQHFGDGTRLSIL.